One sample yielded the 31 T cell receptor beta chains listed below, sequenced in a study of early T cells in non-severe SARS-CoV-2 infection (dated by TCRdb to the early 2020s). Libraries were made using 5' RACE. Sequencing instrument: NextSeq 500. The public reads were quality trimmed at Q25 with fastp and then assembled into clones with MiXCR by TCRdb, keeping productive beta chains. Duplicate CDR3 protein sequences are folded into a single record with the most common DNA and genes. For this sample the table gives some 70,000 distinct CDR3 sequences, of which 4.9% were detected only once. Approximately 5.4% of the sample lies in the top ten. Sequencing input: whole blood. Source of these receptors: an adult who was a healthcare worker with PCR-confirmed SARS-CoV-2 infection or an uninfected control (not recorded which).

This clonotype was recorded at least ten times. This chain uses TRBV6-6 with TRBJ2-5, with TRBD2 matching 13 bases. The CDR3 runs to 16 residues. The germline V gene has CDR1 MNHNY and CDR2 SVGAGI (reference sequence). V lost 5 bases, J lost 5 bases, and 8 bases stayed unmatched. The CDR3: CASSRRTSGSPETQYF. CDR3 nucleotides: TGTGCCAGCAGTCGTAGGACTAGCGGGAGTCCGGAGACCCAGTACTTC.

This clonotype was detected only a few times. The rearrangement uses TRBV29-1 and TRBJ1-1; D gene unclear. Trimming left V 4 bases short and J 5 bases short, with 8 bases between. The V gene's germline CDR1 is SQVTM and CDR2 ANQGSEA. This CDR3 has 11 amino acids. The CDR3 sequence is CSVVAGTEAFF. CDR3 nucleotides: TGCAGCGTTGTGGCGGGTACTGAAGCTTTCTTT.

This chain uses TRBV11-2 with TRBJ2-3; D remains unclear. The V end was cut by 1 base, the J end by 3 bases, with 8 bases between. This CDR3 is built from 14 residues. The germline V gene encodes CDR1 SGHAT and CDR2 FQNNGV. The CDR3 DNA reads TGTGCCAGCAGCTTAGGCGGCGGAACAGATACGCAGTATTTT. Protein sequence: CASSLGGGTDTQYF.

The gene calls are TRBV7-2 and TRBJ2-3; D possibly corresponds to TRBD2 (6 bases). The V end was cut by 5 bases, the J end by 4 bases, with 19 bases between. The length of the CDR3 is 16 residues. The germline gives CDR1 SGHTA, CDR2 FQGNSA. In nucleotides, the CDR3 is TGTGCCAGCAGCCTCCGACGGAGGGAGGTGGCAGATACGCAGTATTTT. Protein: CASSLRRREVADTQYF.

This clonotype was observed a handful of times. CDR3 amino acids: CSALDRGSEKLFF. CDR3 nucleotide sequence: TGCAGTGCTCTAGACAGGGGGAGTGAAAAACTGTTTTTT. The chain uses TRBV20-1 and TRBJ1-4; TRBD1 matches at 9 bases. CDR1 and CDR2 (germline): DFQATT, SNEGSKA (reference sequence). V lost 5 bases, J lost 7 bases, and 5 bases stayed unmatched. This CDR3 spans 13 amino acids.

This clonotype was counted between two and nine times. The gene calls are TRBV27 and TRBJ1-2; D is possibly TRBD1 (5 bases). V shed 4 bases and J shed 6 bases, with 18 bases lying between them. This CDR3 comprises 15 residues. The germline V gene has CDR1 MNHEY and CDR2 SMNVEV (reference sequence). In DNA form, the CDR3 reads TGTGCCAGCAGTTGGGACCTTAACCTTGAGAATGGCTACACCTTC. This codes for CASSWDLNLENGYTF.

This clonotype has at least ten counts. This rearrangement joins TRBV13 to TRBJ2-3; a weak D match, TRBD2 (7 bases). The germline V and J ends were trimmed by 5 bases and 1 base, with 19 bases remaining between them. Germline V gene lookup returns CDR1 PRHDT and CDR2 FYEKMQ (reference sequence). The CDR3 has 17 residues. DNA for the CDR3: TGTGCCAGCAGCACGAAAGAAGGGGGGGCCGGCACAGATACGCAGTATTTT. Translation gives CASSTKEGGAGTDTQYF.

There are many counts of this clonotype. This sequence joins TRBV27 and TRBJ2-3; 7 nucleotides match TRBD2. V shed 6 bases, J shed 1 base, and the junction held 7 bases outside the gene matches. The germline gives CDR1 MNHEY, CDR2 SMNVEV (reference sequence). The CDR3 covers 15 residues. The CDR3 is CASSEARERTDTQYF. CDR3 coding DNA: TGTGCCAGCAGCGAAGCGCGGGAGCGCACAGATACGCAGTATTTT.

There are many counts of this clonotype. The CDR3 here is CATGPADLPSGANVLTF. The DNA for the CDR3 is TGTGCCACCGGCCCAGCGGACCTCCCCTCTGGGGCCAACGTCCTGACTTTC. The chain couples TRBV24-1 to TRBJ2-6; D is possibly TRBD2 (5 bases). This CDR3 has 17 residues. Looked up from germline, CDR1 is KGHDR and CDR2 is SFDVKD. V was shortened by 9 bases and J by 0 bases, with 17 bases between the two germline ends.

The chain joins TRBV4-1 to TRBJ2-3; D not resolved. The germline CDR1 and CDR2 sequences are MGHRA and YSYEKL. The ends were cut back, 0 bases at V and 6 bases at J, with 7 bases in the middle. The CDR3 runs to 13 residues. The CDR3 reads CASSQDGSDTQYF. The CDR3 DNA reads as TGCGCCAGCAGCCAAGACGGTTCCGATACGCAGTATTTT.

This clonotype occurred many times. The rearrangement joins TRBV19 to TRBJ1-1; D is ambiguous. The V end lost 6 bases, the J end lost 0 bases, and 17 bases lay between the germline ends. CDR3 length: 16 residues. The germline V gene has CDR1 LNHDA and CDR2 SQIVND (reference sequence). This CDR3 reads CASSPRAGRMNTEAFF. Written as DNA, the CDR3 is TGTGCCAGTAGCCCCCGAGCAGGACGGATGAACACTGAAGCTTTCTTT.

This rearrangement joins TRBV12-3 or TRBV12-4 to TRBJ2-1, with D uncertain. The CDR3 is 14 amino acids. The V end was cut by 6 bases, the J end by 6 bases, with 15 bases between. The CDR3 coding sequence is TGTGCCAGCAGGTTCCGCGAGCTCTCCAATGAGCAGTTCTTC. Translating it yields CASRFRELSNEQFF.

The V call is TRBV18, the J call TRBJ1-6; TRBD1 matches at 8 bases. Germline loops: CDR1 KGHSH, CDR2 LQKENI. The length of the CDR3 is 14 residues. The J segment lost 13 bases and the V segment lost 1 base, leaving 6 bases of the junction unmatched. In DNA form, the CDR3 reads TGTGCCAGCTCACCACGAGACAGGGGCCTGCCCCTCCACTTT. The encoded protein is CASSPRDRGLPLHF.

There are a few counts of this clonotype. The chain recombines TRBV13 with TRBJ2-1; the match to TRBD1 covers 10 bases. Trimming cost V 5 bases and J 8 bases; bases outside gene matches: 9. Germline CDR1 PRHDT, CDR2 FYEKMQ (reference sequence). The CDR3 contains 15 residues. The CDR3 DNA is TGTGCCAGCAGCGCATATCCGGGACAGGGGTATGAGCAGTTCTTC. Residues: CASSAYPGQGYEQFF.

This clonotype was seen repeatedly, ten times or more. This chain joins TRBV5-6 and TRBJ2-3; TRBD1 is a possible D gene (6 bases). Trimming pared 0 bases from V and 4 bases from J, leaving 12 bases between. The CDR3 length is 15 residues. Germline values: CDR1 SGHDT, CDR2 YYEEEE. CDR3 region: CASSLGRNRADTQYF. CDR3 bases: TGTGCCAGCAGCTTGGGAAGAAACAGGGCAGATACGCAGTATTTT.

The table lists this clonotype with many counts. The V and J genes are TRBV20-1 and TRBJ2-3; 9 nucleotides match TRBD2. CDR1 and CDR2 (germline): DFQATT, SNEGSKA (reference sequence). After removal of 3 bases from V and 2 bases from J, the junction contained 6 bases not matched to a gene. The CDR3 consists of 15 residues. CDR3 sequence (DNA): TGCAGTGCTAGTGGCGGCGGGAGGGTCACAGATACGCAGTATTTT. This gives the protein CSASGGGRVTDTQYF.

The CDR3 loop is CSVEGGANNEQFF. CDR3 sequence (DNA): TGCAGCGTTGAGGGTGGAGCCAACAATGAGCAGTTCTTC. This chain links TRBV29-1 with TRBJ2-1; D gene uncertain. V lost 3 bases, J lost 5 bases, and 11 bases lay in between. CDR1 and CDR2 (germline): SQVTM, ANQGSEA. The CDR3 sequence is 13 residues long.

This chain uses TRBV29-1 with TRBJ2-5, with a possible D match to TRBD2 (5 bases). Per the germline V gene, CDR1 is SQVTM and CDR2 is ANQGSEA. This CDR3 region has 13 residues. Trimming removed 3 bases at V and 4 bases at J, with 12 bases between. The CDR3 sequence: CSVDAGAGETQYF. CDR3 DNA: TGCAGCGTTGATGCGGGCGCAGGAGAGACCCAGTACTTC. The variable domain in full, completed from reference TRBV29-1 and TRBJ2-5, reads SAVISQKPSRDICQRGTSLTIQCQVDSQVTMMFWYRQQPGQSLTLIATANQGSEATYESGFVIDKFPISRPNLTFSTLTVSNMSPEDSSIYLCSVDAGAGETQYFGPGTRLLVL.

Only a few counts were recorded for this clonotype. This chain joins TRBV29-1 and TRBJ2-1; 7 nucleotides align to TRBD2. Germline trimming cut 3 bases from V and 8 bases from J; bases unmatched to any gene: 10. The CDR3 has 14 amino acids. The germline CDR1 and CDR2 sequences are SQVTM and ANQGSEA. The CDR3 sequence: CSVEAGVKGDEQFF. The CDR3 DNA sequence: TGCAGCGTTGAGGCGGGAGTGAAGGGCGATGAGCAGTTCTTC.

On this clonotype itself: This may be a read error: a much more frequent sequence differs by one nucleotide. The chain links TRBV7-2 to TRBJ1-4; TRBD1 aligns across 12 bases. The CDR3 is made up of 18 amino acids. The germline CDR1 and CDR2 sequences are SGHTA and FQGNSA. The CDR3 sequence: CVSSGTGGSIATNEKLFF. The CDR3 DNA follows: TGTGTCAGCAGCGGGACAGGGGGCTCTATTGCAACTAATGAAAAACTGTTTTTT. Based on the CDR3 plus reference TRBV7-2 and TRBJ1-4, the full variable domain is GAGVSQSPSNKVTEKGKDVELRCDPISGHTALYWYRQSLGQGLEFLIYFQGNSAPDKSGLPSDRFSAERTGGSVSTLTIQRTQQEDSAVYLCVSSGTGGSIATNEKLFFGSGTQLSVL.

This clonotype was recorded at least ten times. This chain joins TRBV7-8 and TRBJ1-2; no clear D. CDR1 and CDR2 from the germline V gene are SGHVS and FQNEAQ. The CDR3 runs 13 residues. V gave up 5 bases and J gave up 6 bases, with 13 bases separating them. The CDR3 nucleotides are TGTGCCAGCAGCCCCGTCCGGGGAAATGGCTACACCTTC. Translating it yields CASSPVRGNGYTF.

The chain is built from TRBV4-2 and TRBJ2-7, with 7 bases identical to TRBD1. CDR1 and CDR2 (germline): LGHNA, YNFKEQ. CDR3 length: 15 residues. The junction had 4 bases not matched to a gene; V was cut back by 2 bases and J by 0 bases. Written as DNA, the CDR3 is TGTGCCAGCAGCCAAACCGGGACAGCCTCCTACGAGCAGTACTTC. Translated: CASSQTGTASYEQYF.

The V gene is TRBV4-2, the J gene TRBJ2-3; 9 bases are a match to TRBD1. The CDR3 runs to 15 residues. V was pared by 4 bases and J by 4 bases, with 6 bases of the junction left unmatched. Germline-derived CDR1 and CDR2 are LGHNA and YNFKEQ. This CDR3 is CASSREQGAPDTQYF. The CDR3 coding sequence is TGTGCCAGCAGCCGGGAACAGGGGGCGCCAGATACGCAGTATTTT.

This clonotype showed up many times. The chain is built from TRBV7-2 and TRBJ1-1; D not certain. Trimming took 6 bases from V and 2 from J, leaving 10 bases between them. This CDR3 is 13 amino acids long. Germline CDR1 is SGHTA and CDR2 is FQGNSA. The CDR3 DNA is TGTGCCAGCAGGCCCCAGGTCAACACTGAAGCTTTCTTT. Its translation: CASRPQVNTEAFF.

This clonotype was seen only a few times. The chain joins TRBV2 to TRBJ2-3; TRBD2 matches 10 bases. The V segment lost 4 bases and the J segment 0 bases; nucleotides outside the gene matches: 4. This CDR3 is 16 amino acids long. CDR1 is SNHLY and CDR2 is FYNNEI in the germline V gene. The CDR3 is CASSGRTSGSTDTQYF. CDR3 in DNA: TGTGCCAGCAGTGGCAGGACTAGCGGAAGCACAGATACGCAGTATTTT.

This clonotype was picked up many times. CDR3 region: CASSMGLQETQYF. CDR3 nucleotides: TGTGCCAGCAGCATGGGACTACAAGAGACCCAGTACTTC. The chain uses TRBV7-8 and TRBJ2-5; TRBD2 matches at 7 bases. J lost 2 bases, V lost 5 bases, and 2 bases had no gene match. This CDR3 comprises 13 residues. The germline V gene has CDR1 SGHVS and CDR2 FQNEAQ.

This clonotype was detected a few times. V gene TRBV9 combines with J gene TRBJ2-2; possibly TRBD2 for D (5 bases). The germline V gene encodes CDR1 SGDLS and CDR2 YYNGEE. This CDR3 spans 16 amino acids. Trimming cost V 0 bases and J 4 bases, with 13 bases left between them. The CDR3 region has the DNA TGTGCCAGCAGCGTAGCGCAGTCACGGGGCACCGGGGAGCTGTTTTTT. Encoded protein: CASSVAQSRGTGELFF.

This clonotype occurred many times. V and J are TRBV27 and TRBJ1-2, with a tentative D call TRBD1 (5 bases). With 3 bases removed from V and 6 bases from J, the gap between germline ends came to 8 bases. There are 12 residues in the CDR3. The germline CDR1 and CDR2 sequences are MNHEY and SMNVEV (reference sequence). This CDR3 is CASSFKGNGYTF. CDR3 DNA: TGTGCCAGCAGTTTTAAGGGGAATGGCTACACCTTC.

This clonotype was seen repeatedly, ten times or more. The chain carries TRBV4-3 and TRBJ2-1, with a tentative D call TRBD2 (5 bases). This CDR3 region has 13 residues. Germline assignment: CDR1 LGHNA and CDR2 YSLEER. Trimming cost V 0 bases and J 12 bases, with 12 bases left between them. The CDR3, as DNA: TGCGCCAGCAGCCAAGAACGCGGGCTCGGGCAGTTCTTC. This encodes CASSQERGLGQFF.

In its sample, this clonotype was seen many times. The J gene is TRBJ2-3, the V gene TRBV12-5; D unclear. The germline gives CDR1 LGHNT, CDR2 FRNRAP. V lost 3 bases and J lost 4, with 8 bases in between. The CDR3 runs 13 residues. The CDR3 DNA follows: TGTGCTAGTGGTTTCGCTACCCCAGATACGCAGTATTTT. It encodes CASGFATPDTQYF.

This clonotype came up many times. This chain links TRBV6-6 with TRBJ1-4; 8 nucleotides line up with TRBD1. The V segment lost 5 bases and the J segment 7 bases; nucleotides outside the gene matches: 9. Germline V gene lookup returns CDR1 MNHNY and CDR2 SVGAGI (reference sequence). The CDR3 is 15 residues long. This CDR3 is CASSPYQGAPEKLFF. The CDR3 nucleotides are TGTGCCAGCAGTCCTTATCAGGGGGCGCCTGAAAAACTGTTTTTT.